This T cell receptor beta chain appears in the sequencing data of a study of blood T cell repertoires in COVID-19 (dated by TCRdb to 2019 to 2021). Context from the whole study: The collaborator samples originated in the United States, Italy and Spain and spanned the acute and convalescent phases of COVID-19. The prospective study material was composed of cDNA or gDNA derived from T cells, B-cell-depleted T cells, or PBMCs. Subjects who had been exposed to COVID-19, were actively infected with it, or had recovered from it provided the deeply sampled blood TCRbeta repertoires that made up the dataset. A freely available public database, intended as a resource for researchers studying the immune response to SARS-CoV-2, is where the repertoires were released. The samples were drawn from the first 160 participants of the ongoing ImmuneRACE study and from roughly 1,300 subjects provided by 6 global collaborators. The sample metadata nearly always contained a de-identified subject ID, COVID-19 status, age in years and sex. Where HLA class I and class II types were available, the types were taken from metadata supplied by the sample provider, not from assay-based typing.

Whole blood was collected in K2EDTA tubes by collaborating institutions according to the institutions' own protocols. For TCRbeta analysis, collaborators shipped samples as frozen whole blood, isolated PBMCs, or DNA extracted from either of those sample types. TCRbeta CDR3 regions were amplified from genomic DNA using the immunoSEQ Assay, a bias-controlled multiplex PCR. The original methods were these. The number of nucleated cells in each sample was estimated by amplification of reference gene primers within the assay. Sequence reads were collapsed and filtered to measure the absolute abundance of every unique TCRbeta CDR3 rearrangement. For each sample, productive Simpson clonality was calculated as the square root of Simpson's diversity index across productive rearrangements. TCRdb re-hosts the immuneACCESS table, in-frame sequences only. Its copies lack some clones; in the studies checked, an unresolved V gene accounts for under half of them, and the cause for the rest is not known. Clonal size and the V and J genes are those of that table, whereas D and trimming came from the DNA. In all, the sample holds 85,000 to 130,000 clones, and 85% to 90% of those were seen once. Of the sample, around 5.5% falls within the top ten clones.

The sample holds a few counts of this clone. Its antigen target is currently unknown. Base qualities were left out, and no much larger clone turns up one base away. The V end gives up 6 bases and the J end 3 bases, leaving 10 bases in the junction not matched to a gene. The CDR3 spans 16 residues, from the cysteine through the phenylalanine. The sequence is cut down to CDR3 DNA, 48 bases in frame from base 1. The germline V gene (reference sequence) supplies CDR1 MNHEY and CDR2 SMNVEV. General findings and caveats noted by the study authors: The amount of clinical and demographic metadata varied by source and participant and was provided uncurated.

This receptor was taken from a human donor in a cohort sampled during active COVID-19. This receptor chain uses TRBV27 and TRBJ1-5; 8 bases in the middle match TRBD1. Sequencing was done on a sample of peripheral blood. The nucleotide sequence reads TGTGCCAGCAGCCCTCGTGGGGGACAGGTCAATCAGCCCCAGCATTTT. Translated, it reads CASSPRGGQVNQPQHF.